These T cell receptor beta chains were read from a single sample in a study of cytomegalovirus exposure and HLA in healthy donors. Method: immunoSEQ multiplex PCR; TCRdb's copy keeps in-frame clones and lacks some. There are around 71,000 clones in the sample; approximately 93% occur only once, and around 1.5% lies in the top ten. Sequencing input: PBMCs. The receptors were gathered from a man aged 18 to 29 in good health and CMV-seropositive. Both conserved end residues are part of each CDR3. D genes are given only for firm matches.

CDR3 protein: CASSSGGVKETQYF
D gene: TRBD1
V gene: TRBV7-2
CDR3 length: 14

CDR3 protein: CASSRGTGPTYEQYF
D gene: TRBD1
V gene: TRBV4-1
CDR3 length: 15

CDR3 protein: CASSLGLAGIRETQYF
D gene: TRBD2
V gene: TRBV6-5
CDR3 length: 16

CDR3 protein: CASSQEVTPLNIQYF
D gene: .
V gene: TRBV4-1
CDR3 length: 15

CDR3 protein: CASSQGSGAGPSPLHF
D gene: .
V gene: TRBV4-1
CDR3 length: 16

CDR3 protein: CASSHWGDLSYNEQFF
D gene: .
V gene: TRBV10-1
CDR3 length: 16

CDR3 protein: CASSLGQMNEQYF
D gene: .
V gene: TRBV7-2
CDR3 length: 13

CDR3 protein: CASKETYSGNTIYF
D gene: .
V gene: TRBV2
CDR3 length: 14

CDR3 protein: CASSYPGGLSEAFF
D gene: .
V gene: TRBV6-5
CDR3 length: 14

CDR3 protein: CASSKYGVLAGIYNEQFF
D gene: .
V gene: TRBV21-1
CDR3 length: 18

CDR3 protein: CATSGTNTYEQYF
D gene: .
V gene: TRBV28
CDR3 length: 13